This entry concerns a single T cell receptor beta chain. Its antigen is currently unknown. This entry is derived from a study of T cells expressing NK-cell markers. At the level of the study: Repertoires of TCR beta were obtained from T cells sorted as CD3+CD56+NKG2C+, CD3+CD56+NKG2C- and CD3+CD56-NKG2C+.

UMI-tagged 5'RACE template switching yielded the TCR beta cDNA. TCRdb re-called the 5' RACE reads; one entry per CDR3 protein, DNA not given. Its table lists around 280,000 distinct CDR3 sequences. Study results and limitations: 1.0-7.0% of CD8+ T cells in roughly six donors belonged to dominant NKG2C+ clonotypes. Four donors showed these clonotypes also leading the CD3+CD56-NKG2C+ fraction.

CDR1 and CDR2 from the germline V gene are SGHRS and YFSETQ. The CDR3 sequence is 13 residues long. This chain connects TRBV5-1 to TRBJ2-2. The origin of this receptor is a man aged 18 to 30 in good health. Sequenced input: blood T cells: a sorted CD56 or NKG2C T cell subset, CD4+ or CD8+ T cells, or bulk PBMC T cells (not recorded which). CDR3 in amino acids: CASSLGGTGELFF.